This TCR beta chain was obtained from a study of blood T cell repertoires in COVID-19. Study context: The origin of the acute and convalescent COVID-19 samples was the United States, Italy and Spain.

The CDR3 length is 10 residues. Germline CDR1 is GTSNPN and CDR2 is SVGIG (reference sequence). V shed 5 bases, J shed 8 bases, and the junction held 2 bases outside the gene matches. This table comes from immunoSEQ multiplex PCR, and its TCRdb copy is limited to in-frame clones, with some not included. In the table there are around 210,000 clones, almost 90% of which are singletons. The material sequenced was peripheral blood. The chain recombines TRBV30 with TRBJ1-2; 7 nucleotides align to TRBD1. The receptor comes from a man between 18 and 35 years old with active or convalescent COVID-19. For the CDR3, the DNA is TGTGCCTGGGGGACAGACGGCTACACCTTC. It is translated as CAWGTDGYTF.